This T cell receptor beta chain was retrieved from a study of T cells in Graves' hyperthyroidism and ophthalmopathy. General study findings and limits: Separating ophthalmopathy from stable hyperthyroidism was achieved by a 13 V-J model.

Per germline, CDR1 LGHNT and CDR2 FRNRAP. Trimming removed 6 bases from V and 3 bases from J, with 11 bases in between. The CDR3 consists of 13 residues. It was RNA transcripts that yielded the amplified TCR beta CDR3 regions. A first-round RT-PCR of the TCR CDR3 used the HTBI primer set. TCRdb analysed the multiplex PCR reads with MiXCR anew, one entry per CDR3 protein. The sample records over 700,000 distinct CDR3 sequences, about two fifths being singletons. In regard to this clonotype: Its antigen is as yet unknown.

The receptor's source is a man younger than 35 with Graves' hyperthyroidism. Sequencing was performed on blood. The chain uses TRBV12-5 and TRBJ2-5; maybe TRBD1 (5 bases). The CDR3 is CASGYQGEETQYF. The DNA of the CDR3 is TGTGCTAGTGGCTACCAAGGGGAAGAGACCCAGTACTTC. The variable domain in full, with the rest retrieved from reference TRBV12-5 and TRBJ2-5, is DARVTQTPRHKVTEMGQEVTMRCQPILGHNTVFWYRQTMMQGLELLAYFRNRAPLDDSGMPKDRFSAEMPDATLATLKIQPSEPRDSAVYFCASGYQGEETQYFGPGTRLLVL.